The 12 T cell receptor beta chains listed next were all sequenced from one sample in a study of cytomegalovirus exposure and HLA in healthy donors. The primer mix had 60 Vbeta and 13 Jbeta primers. TCRdb's copy holds only in-frame clones and misses some; the assay was immunoSEQ multiplex PCR. The repertoire holds more than 100,000 clones, 79% seen once, with 1.1% in the top ten. Sequencing used PBMCs. The source is a male donor in good health and CMV-seronegative.

V gene TRBV11-2 combines with J gene TRBJ2-7; the D is unclear. Trimming cost V 5 bases and J 0 bases, with 11 bases left between them. This CDR3 has 14 amino acids. The germline CDR1 and CDR2 sequences are SGHAT and FQNNGV. CDR3 bases: TGTGCCAGCAGCCCCGGTTCAGGCTCCTACGAGCAGTACTTC. Residues: CASSPGSGSYEQYF.

The chain has TRBV30 and TRBJ1-2; D not resolved. The length of the CDR3 is 14 residues. Trimming left V 0 bases short and J 0 bases short, with 8 bases between. Germline CDR1 GTSNPN, CDR2 SVGIG (reference sequence). The CDR3 loop is CAWSVKGANYGYTF. The CDR3 DNA is TGTGCCTGGAGTGTTAAGGGAGCTAACTATGGCTACACCTTC.

V is TRBV7-9 and J is TRBJ1-6, with 8 bases fitting TRBD1. The J segment lost 4 bases and the V segment lost 4 bases, leaving 9 bases of the junction unmatched. The CDR3 contains 17 residues. Germline V CDR1 and CDR2: SEHNR, FQNEAQ (reference sequence). The CDR3 DNA is TGTGCCAGCAGCTCCCCCCCGGGACAGGCTTATAATTCACCCCTCCACTTT. Translation gives CASSSPPGQAYNSPLHF.

This chain links TRBV7-9 with TRBJ2-5, with TRBD2 matching over 12 bases. J lost 0 bases, V lost 3 bases, and 2 bases had no gene match. The CDR3 runs to 16 residues. Per germline, CDR1 SEHNR and CDR2 FQNEAQ (reference sequence). For the CDR3, the DNA is TGTGCCAGCAGCTTCGGGACTAGCGGGTACCAAGAGACCCAGTACTTC. Translated, it gives CASSFGTSGYQETQYF.

The CDR3 DNA is TGTGCCAGCAGCGGAGAGGGACAGGGTAAGGGTTATGGCTACACCTTC. Protein: CASSGEGQGKGYGYTF. J is TRBJ1-2 and V is TRBV9; TRBD1 aligns across 9 bases. The CDR3 length is 16 residues. Losses at the gene ends were 3 bases for V and 5 bases for J; bases not matched to a gene: 11. Germline lookup yields CDR1 SGDLS and CDR2 YYNGEE.

The chain carries TRBV19 and TRBJ2-5, with D maybe TRBD2 (6 bases). This CDR3 contains 15 residues. Between the trimmed V and J ends, which lost 3 bases and 0 bases, there was a span of 11 bases. The germline CDR1 and CDR2 sequences are LNHDA and SQIVND (reference sequence). CDR3 in DNA: TGTGCCAGTAGTATGGCGGGAACACACCAAGAGACCCAGTACTTC. Translating gives CASSMAGTHQETQYF.

The V call is TRBV7-9, the J call TRBJ2-7, with 12 bases matching TRBD1. The CDR3 extends over 17 amino acids. Germline-derived CDR1 and CDR2 are SEHNR and FQNEAQ (reference sequence). Trimming at V came to 1 base and at J to 1 base, leaving 5 bases not matched to a gene. The CDR3 loop is CASSLVGTGGQSYEQYF. The CDR3 DNA reads as TGTGCCAGCAGCTTAGTGGGGACAGGGGGCCAATCCTACGAGCAGTACTTC.

CDR3 sequence: CASIRNPGEKLFF. The CDR3 region has the DNA TGTGCCAGCATCAGGAACCCCGGAGAAAAACTGTTTTTT. The gene calls are TRBV2 and TRBJ1-4; D not certain. This CDR3 comprises 13 residues. The V gene lost 7 bases and the J gene lost 8 bases, with 14 bases spanning the gap. The germline V gene has CDR1 SNHLY and CDR2 FYNNEI.

A word on this clone: Additional DNA sequences in this sample encode the identical CDR3. The chain uses TRBV9 and TRBJ1-2; D ambiguous. CDR1 and CDR2 from the germline V gene are SGDLS and YYNGEE. V lost 0 bases and J lost 1, with 7 bases in between. The CDR3 totals 14 residues. CDR3 in amino acids: CASSVATGNYGYTF. The CDR3 DNA follows: TGTGCCAGCAGCGTAGCTACGGGTAACTATGGCTACACCTTC.

The chain joins TRBV19 to TRBJ1-5; no clear D. V shed 7 bases and J shed 7 bases, with 14 bases lying between them. Germline assignment: CDR1 LNHDA and CDR2 SQIVND (reference sequence). CDR3 size: 13 residues. For the CDR3, the DNA is TGTGCCAGTATTGACCGGGGTCCCCAGCCCCAGCATTTT. It codes for CASIDRGPQPQHF.

The V and J genes are TRBV7-9 and TRBJ2-7; possible D gene TRBD1, 7 bases. Germline V CDR1 and CDR2: SEHNR, FQNEAQ (reference sequence). Trimming pared 6 bases from V and 2 bases from J, leaving 23 bases between. The CDR3 has 17 residues. The CDR3 reads CASSSPRGTAIAYEQYF. CDR3 DNA sequence: TGTGCCAGCAGTTCACCACGGGGGACAGCAATTGCCTACGAGCAGTACTTC.

This clone appeared once. The DNA for the CDR3 is TGTGCCAGCAGCTTAGGACAGGGGTTCCTCGACGAGCAGTACTTC. The encoded protein is CASSLGQGFLDEQYF. V is TRBV7-9 and J is TRBJ2-7; 8 bases map to TRBD1. CDR1 and CDR2 (germline): SEHNR, FQNEAQ (reference sequence). CDR3 length: 15 amino acids. Trimming removed 1 base from V and 5 bases from J; junction bases left unmatched: 7.